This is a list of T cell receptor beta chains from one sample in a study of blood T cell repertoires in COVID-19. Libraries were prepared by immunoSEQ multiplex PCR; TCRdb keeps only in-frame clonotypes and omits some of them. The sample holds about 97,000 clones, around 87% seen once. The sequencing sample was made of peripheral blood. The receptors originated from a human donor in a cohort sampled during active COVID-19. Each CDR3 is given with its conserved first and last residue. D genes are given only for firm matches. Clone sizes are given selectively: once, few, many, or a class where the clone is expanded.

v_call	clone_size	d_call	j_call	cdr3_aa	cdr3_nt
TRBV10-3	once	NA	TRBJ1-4	CATRQRDEKLFF	TGTGCCACTAGACAGCGGGATGAAAAACTGTTTTTT
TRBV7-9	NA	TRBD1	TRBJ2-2	CASSRWGQGDTGELFF	TGTGCCAGCAGCAGATGGGGACAGGGTGACACCGGGGAGCTGTTTTTT
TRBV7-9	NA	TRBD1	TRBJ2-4	CASSTHRGTAKNIQYF	TGTGCCAGCAGCACGCACAGGGGCACAGCCAAAAACATTCAGTACTTC
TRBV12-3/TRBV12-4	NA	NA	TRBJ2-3	CASSPEDTQYF	TGTGCCAGCAGTCCGGAGGATACGCAGTATTTT
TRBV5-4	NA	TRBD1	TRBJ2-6	CASSFPGGTGPSGANVLTF	TGTGCCAGCAGCTTCCCCGGAGGGACAGGGCCCTCTGGGGCCAACGTCCTGACTTTC
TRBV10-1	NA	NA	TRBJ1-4	CASSESWLVFNEKLFF	TGCGCCAGCAGTGAGTCTTGGCTTGTCTTTAATGAAAAACTGTTTTTT
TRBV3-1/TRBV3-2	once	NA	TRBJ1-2	CASSQVSIGIYGYTF	TGTGCCAGCAGCCAAGTTAGTATCGGTATCTATGGCTACACCTTC
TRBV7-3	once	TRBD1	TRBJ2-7	CASSSDWGQGVLSYEQYF	TGTGCCAGCAGCTCTGACTGGGGACAGGGAGTGCTCTCCTACGAGCAGTACTTC
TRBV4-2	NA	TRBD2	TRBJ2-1	CASSQRPGTSGLYNEQFF	TGTGCCAGCAGCCAACGACCTGGGACTAGCGGGCTATACAATGAGCAGTTCTTC
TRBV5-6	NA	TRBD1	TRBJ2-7	CASSFVAGGYEQYF	TGTGCCAGCAGCTTCGTAGCAGGGGGCTACGAGCAGTACTTC
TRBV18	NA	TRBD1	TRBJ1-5	CASSPGQGANQPQHF	TGTGCCAGCTCTCCGGGACAGGGGGCTAATCAGCCCCAGCATTTT
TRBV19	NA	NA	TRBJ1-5	CASTISGDSGLAQHF	TGTGCCAGTACCATCAGCGGGGACTCCGGCTTGGCCCAGCATTTT
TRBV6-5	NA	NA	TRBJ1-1	CASSSGQRRNTEAFF	TGTGCCAGCAGCTCCGGACAGCGTAGGAACACTGAAGCTTTCTTT
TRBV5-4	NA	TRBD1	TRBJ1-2	CASSLDRGDYGYTF	TGTGCCAGCAGCCTGGACAGGGGGGACTATGGCTACACCTTC
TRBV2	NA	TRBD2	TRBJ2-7	CASTPGGFREQYF	TGTGCCAGCACGCCGGGGGGATTTAGGGAGCAGTACTTC
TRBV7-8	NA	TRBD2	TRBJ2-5	CASSFLSGSIETQYF	TGTGCCAGCAGCTTCCTTAGCGGGAGTATCGAGACCCAGTACTTC
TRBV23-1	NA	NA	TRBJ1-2	CASSQSEGAGLRYGYTF	TGCGCCAGCAGTCAATCTGAAGGAGCTGGTTTGAGGTATGGCTACACCTTC
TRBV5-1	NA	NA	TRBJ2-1	CASSPERNEQFF	TGCGCCAGCAGCCCGGAGAGGAATGAGCAGTTCTTC
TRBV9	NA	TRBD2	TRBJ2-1	CASSVAAAGGQAYNEQFF	TGTGCCAGCAGCGTAGCGGCAGCGGGAGGGCAGGCCTACAATGAGCAGTTCTTC
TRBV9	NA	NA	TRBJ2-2	CASSVAAVTGELFF	TGTGCCAGCAGCGTAGCGGCGGTCACCGGGGAGCTGTTTTTT
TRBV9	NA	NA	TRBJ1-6	CASSRGWDSPLHF	TGTGCCAGCAGCCGAGGTTGGGATTCACCCCTCCACTTT
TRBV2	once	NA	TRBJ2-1	CASSPSNEQFF	TGTGCCAGCAGTCCTTCCAATGAGCAGTTCTTC
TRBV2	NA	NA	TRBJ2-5	CASSESSGEETQYF	TGTGCCAGCAGTGAATCGTCGGGGGAAGAGACCCAGTACTTC
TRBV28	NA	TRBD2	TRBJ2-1	CASSLSLAGYNEQFF	TGTGCCAGCAGTTTATCACTAGCGGGCTACAATGAGCAGTTCTTC